The T cell receptor beta chain under discussion was sequenced for a study of T cell responses to AZD1222 COVID-19 vaccine. J was trimmed by 4 bases and V by 5 bases; bases with no gene match: 1. The CDR3 consists of 13 residues. Assay: immunoSEQ multiplex PCR; the TCRdb copy retains only in-frame clones and omits some. The sample lists under 85,000 clones, 88% occurring once. The sample consisted of peripheral blood, taken on day 0 of AZD1222 vaccination. This chain uses TRBV12-3 or TRBV12-4 with TRBJ2-5; the match to TRBD1 covers 10 bases. This clonotype was obtained from an adult in good health. The CDR3 sequence is CASSRDRGETQYF. For the CDR3, the DNA is TGTGCCAGCAGTCGGGACAGGGGAGAGACCCAGTACTTC.